The 26 T cell receptor beta chains reported below all come from one sample, sequenced in a study of blood T cell repertoires in COVID-19. Clones were read by immunoSEQ multiplex PCR, and TCRdb kept only the in-frame ones, dropping some. The sample carries 400,000 to 500,000 clones, roughly 90% recorded once. The source material was PBMCs or T cells enriched from blood (not recorded which). The receptors originated from a woman between 18 and 29 years old who had been exposed to COVID-19.

The chain couples TRBV15 to TRBJ2-7; 10 nucleotides match TRBD1. The length of the CDR3 is 14 residues. The junction had 5 bases not matched to a gene; V was cut back by 5 bases and J by 4 bases. Per germline, CDR1 LNHNV and CDR2 YYDKDF (reference sequence). CDR3 amino acids: CATSVDRGLYEQYF. DNA for the CDR3: TGTGCCACCAGCGTAGACAGGGGGCTATACGAGCAGTACTTC.

This chain connects TRBV5-1 to TRBJ2-3; D may be TRBD1 (6 bases). The ends were cut back, 4 bases at V and 0 bases at J, with 15 bases in the middle. The CDR3 has 16 amino acids. Germline CDR1 reads SGHRS; CDR2 reads YFSETQ. CDR3 nucleotide sequence: TGCGCCAGCAGCCAAACAGGGCAGCCTAGCACAGATACGCAGTATTTT. Translation gives CASSQTGQPSTDTQYF. Using reference TRBV5-1 and TRBJ2-3 for the parts outside the CDR3, the full variable domain is KAGVTQTPRYLIKTRGQQVTLSCSPISGHRSVSWYQQTPGQGLQFLFEYFSETQRNKGNFPGRFSGRQFSNSRSEMNVSTLELGDSALYLCASSQTGQPSTDTQYFGPGTRLTVL.

The chain employs TRBV7-9 and TRBJ1-1; 8 bases agree with TRBD1. J lost 7 bases, V lost 5 bases, and 6 bases had no gene match. In germline, CDR1 is SEHNR, CDR2 FQNEAQ (reference sequence). The CDR3 has 13 amino acids. DNA of the CDR3: TGTGCCAGCAGCCCCCGGACAGGGATTGAAGCTTTCTTT. Its translation: CASSPRTGIEAFF.

The chain is built from TRBV4-1 and TRBJ1-4; tentatively, D is TRBD1 (5 bases). The CDR3 spans 18 residues. Between the trimmed V and J ends, which lost 0 bases and 5 bases, there was a span of 19 bases. CDR1 and CDR2 (germline): MGHRA, YSYEKL. The CDR3 here is CASSQDLPRGAGNEKLFF. CDR3 nucleotide sequence: TGCGCCAGCAGCCAAGATCTTCCCCGAGGTGCAGGGAATGAAAAACTGTTTTTT.

A remark on this clone: An end of the junction does not agree with germline; a read error may underlie this. The CDR3: CASSNSNNSPLHF. CDR3 DNA: TGTGCCAGTAGTAACTCCAATAATTCACCCCTCCACTTT. The chain employs TRBV19 and TRBJ1-6; D is unclear. Per the germline V gene, CDR1 is LNHDA and CDR2 is SQIVND (reference sequence). There are 13 residues in the CDR3.

This clone was counted once. The chain carries TRBV14 and TRBJ1-4; D is uncertain. There are 16 residues in the CDR3. V was cut by 4 bases and J by 2 bases, with 14 bases left in between. Germline V gene sequence: CDR1 SGHDN, CDR2 FVKESK. In DNA form, the CDR3 reads TGTGCCAGCAGCCCCCTCGTAAGAGGTACTAATGAAAAACTGTTTTTT. It encodes CASSPLVRGTNEKLFF.

The chain links TRBV2 to TRBJ1-6; D ambiguous. The V end lost 6 bases, the J end lost 6 bases, and 15 bases lay between the germline ends. The CDR3 is made up of 15 amino acids. Germline values: CDR1 SNHLY, CDR2 FYNNEI. This CDR3 is CASRRRVLTNSPLHF. CDR3 in DNA: TGTGCCAGCAGGCGACGGGTCCTTACTAATTCACCCCTCCACTTT.

This chain connects TRBV2 to TRBJ1-4; D might be TRBD1 (6 bases). The CDR3 covers 15 residues. The germline V gene encodes CDR1 SNHLY and CDR2 FYNNEI. Trimming left V 5 bases short and J 5 bases short, with 15 bases between. In nucleotides, the CDR3 is TGTGCCAGCAGTCTACAGGGTTCGGGAAATGAAAAACTGTTTTTT. Translated: CASSLQGSGNEKLFF.

The V and J genes are TRBV14 and TRBJ2-1; TRBD2 agrees at 16 bases. This CDR3 contains 19 residues. Per the germline V gene, CDR1 is SGHDN and CDR2 is FVKESK. With V trimmed by 0 bases and J by 3 bases, 5 bases remained unmatched. CDR3 in amino acids: CASSQEGLAGGLLYNEQFF. The DNA for the CDR3 is TGTGCCAGCAGCCAAGAGGGACTAGCGGGGGGGCTGCTCTACAATGAGCAGTTCTTC.

V usage is TRBV27 and J usage is TRBJ1-1, with 7 bases fitting TRBD1. This CDR3 has 16 residues. From germline, CDR1 is MNHEY and CDR2 SMNVEV (reference sequence). V was clipped by 6 bases and J by 0 bases; unmatched bases: 10. Here the CDR3 reads CASSRQGLSVNTEAFF. The DNA for the CDR3 is TGTGCCAGCAGCCGACAGGGCTTATCGGTGAACACTGAAGCTTTCTTT.

CDR3 sequence (DNA): TGTGCCAGCAGTTACCCTAAGGGACTATCCTTTCAAGAGACCCAGTACTTC. This sequence encodes CASSYPKGLSFQETQYF. This chain connects TRBV6-2 or TRBV6-3 to TRBJ2-5; TRBD2 aligns across 7 bases. Trimming took 2 bases from V and 2 from J; bases not matched to a gene: 11. Germline assignment: CDR1 MNHEY and CDR2 SVGEGT. The CDR3 sequence is 17 residues long.

The V and J genes are TRBV29-1 and TRBJ2-1, with D possibly TRBD2 on 7 matching bases. From germline, CDR1 is SQVTM and CDR2 ANQGSEA. V was trimmed by 6 bases and J by 0 bases, leaving 12 bases between them. The CDR3 is 14 amino acids. CDR3 region: CSVGGPTSYNEQFF. The CDR3 region has the DNA TGCAGCGTGGGGGGGCCTACCTCCTACAATGAGCAGTTCTTC.

This chain joins TRBV6-4 and TRBJ2-1, with D tentatively TRBD2 (7 bases). Trimming pared 6 bases from V and 7 bases from J, leaving 16 bases between. Per the germline V gene, CDR1 is MRHNA and CDR2 is SNTAGT. The CDR3 spans 14 residues. This CDR3 is CASSIEGGGNEQFF. The DNA of the CDR3 is TGTGCCAGCAGCATTGAGGGGGGGGGAAATGAGCAGTTCTTC.

V usage is TRBV20-1 and J usage is TRBJ2-5; 10 positions match TRBD2. From germline, CDR1 is DFQATT and CDR2 SNEGSKA (reference sequence). V shed 4 bases, J shed 5 bases, and the junction held 13 bases outside the gene matches. The CDR3 is made up of 16 amino acids. The CDR3 region has the DNA TGCAGTGCTACTGATCTAGCGGGAGTCTCGGGGGAGACCCAGTACTTC. Amino acids: CSATDLAGVSGETQYF.

The chain carries TRBV28 and TRBJ1-1, with D hard to call. The ends were cut back, 3 bases at V and 4 bases at J, with 18 bases in the middle. This CDR3 comprises 16 residues. Germline V gene lookup returns CDR1 MDHEN and CDR2 SYDVKM. As DNA, the CDR3 is TGTGCCAGCAGTTTGATCCAGTCCCGGAGATCCACTGAAGCTTTCTTT. Translating it yields CASSLIQSRRSTEAFF. The entire variable domain, with the rest obtained from reference TRBV28 and TRBJ1-1, is as follows: DVKVTQSSRYLVKRTGEKVFLECVQDMDHENMFWYRQDPGLGLRLIYFSYDVKMKEKGDIPEGYSVSREKKERFSLILESASTNQTSMYLCASSLIQSRRSTEAFFGQGTRLTVV.

The chain has TRBV6-2 or TRBV6-3 and TRBJ2-5, with TRBD2 as a possible D gene (5 bases). Germline V lookup: CDR1 MNHEY, CDR2 SVGEGT. The V end was cut by 2 bases, the J end by 5 bases, with 18 bases between. The CDR3 is made up of 16 amino acids. CDR3 coding DNA: TGTGCCAGCAGTTACAGGGCGGGTGGAACGGTGGAGACCCAGTACTTC. It yields the protein CASSYRAGGTVETQYF.

The rearrangement joins TRBV18 to TRBJ2-6, with D unresolved. The CDR3 sequence is 15 residues long. The germline V gene has CDR1 KGHSH and CDR2 LQKENI. Trimming removed 6 bases at V and 0 bases at J, with 9 bases between. CDR3 amino acids: CASSLISSGANVLTF. DNA of the CDR3: TGTGCCAGCTCCTTAATCAGCTCTGGGGCCAACGTCCTGACTTTC.

The chain combines TRBV11-2 with TRBJ1-4; TRBD1 matches 7 bases. The germline V gene has CDR1 SGHAT and CDR2 FQNNGV. This CDR3 region has 15 residues. J was trimmed by 3 bases and V by 5 bases; bases with no gene match: 6. CDR3 sequence: CASSAGQVPNEKLFF. CDR3 nucleotides: TGTGCCAGCAGCGCCGGACAGGTCCCTAATGAAAAACTGTTTTTT.

This sequence joins TRBV7-9 and TRBJ1-6; D call uncertain. CDR3 length: 12 residues. Germline values: CDR1 SEHNR, CDR2 FQNEAQ (reference sequence). V was cut by 1 base and J by 9 bases, with 4 bases left in between. The CDR3 is CASSLEPSPLHF. The CDR3 region has the DNA TGTGCCAGCAGCTTAGAGCCTTCACCCCTCCACTTT.

The J gene is TRBJ2-1, the V gene TRBV5-1, with D perhaps TRBD2 (5 bases). V was clipped by 1 base and J by 8 bases, with 16 bases between them. The germline CDR1 and CDR2 sequences are SGHRS and YFSETQ. This CDR3 is 15 amino acids long. The CDR3 here is CASSLIRVALDEQFF. CDR3 nucleotide sequence: TGCGCCAGCAGCTTGATTCGGGTAGCGTTGGATGAGCAGTTCTTC.

CDR3 protein: CASSYPGSSYEQYF. CDR3 coding DNA: TGTGCCAGCAGTTATCCCGGGAGCTCCTACGAGCAGTACTTC. V usage is TRBV28 and J usage is TRBJ2-7; tentatively, D is TRBD2 (6 bases). CDR3 length: 14 residues. The V and J ends lost 4 bases and 0 bases respectively, with 10 bases between them. Germline lookup yields CDR1 MDHEN and CDR2 SYDVKM.

V usage is TRBV21-1 and J usage is TRBJ2-5; the D call of TRBD1 is as the table states it, not checked on the DNA. TRBV21-1 is a pseudogene. There are 15 residues in the CDR3. This CDR3 is CASSGRTGHVGTQYF. As DNA, the CDR3 is TGTGCCAGCAGCGGGCGTACAGGGCATGTCGGGACCCAGTACTTC.

V is TRBV6-2 or TRBV6-3 and J is TRBJ1-3; TRBD1 aligns across 7 bases. Germline values: CDR1 MNHEY, CDR2 SVGEGT. Trimming at V came to 5 bases and at J to 0 bases, leaving 4 bases not matched to a gene. The CDR3 contains 15 residues. The chain's CDR3 is CASSAGTVSGNTIYF. CDR3 bases: TGTGCCAGCAGTGCCGGGACAGTCTCTGGAAACACCATATATTTT.

The chain recombines TRBV6-1 with TRBJ1-3; the D is unclear. Deletions cut 0 bases from V and 0 bases from J, with 6 bases between. The V gene's germline CDR1 is MNHNS and CDR2 SASEGT. CDR3 length equals 15 residues. The CDR3: CASSEAGSSGNTIYF. The CDR3 DNA is TGTGCCAGCAGTGAAGCGGGCAGCTCTGGAAACACCATATATTTT.

A single count supports this clone. This chain links TRBV19 with TRBJ2-2; a possible D gene is TRBD1 (6 bases). CDR1 and CDR2 from the germline V gene are LNHDA and SQIVND (reference sequence). V gave up 10 bases and J gave up 6 bases, with 15 bases separating them. There are 13 residues in the CDR3. This chain's CDR3 is CATGHRAAGELFF. Here the CDR3 DNA reads TGTGCCACGGGACACCGCGCAGCCGGGGAGCTGTTTTTT.

This sequence joins TRBV16 and TRBJ2-6; 8 bases are a match to TRBD1. The ends lost 2 bases at V and 0 bases at J; junction bases unmatched: 9. The CDR3 loop spans 19 amino acids. Germline V lookup: CDR1 KGHSY, CDR2 FQNENV. The CDR3, as DNA: TGTGCCAGCAGCCAAATGGGGACAGGCCTAAGCTCTGGGGCCAACGTCCTGACTTTC. This codes for CASSQMGTGLSSGANVLTF.